The rows below give T cell receptor beta chains drawn from one sample of a study of blood T cell repertoires in COVID-19. The repertoire was sequenced with immunoSEQ multiplex PCR; TCRdb's copy has only in-frame clones and lacks some. The table records fewer than 30,000 clones, roughly 84% of them present only once. Sequencing was carried out using peripheral blood. The receptors shown here come from a human donor in a cohort sampled during active COVID-19. Both conserved end residues are part of each CDR3. A D gene is named only where the DNA matches it firmly. The size of a clone is reported for some rows only, either as once, few or many, or as a class for expanded clones.

clone size,V gene,J gene,D gene,CDR3 protein,CDR3 DNA
-,TRBV19,TRBJ2-7,TRBD2,CASSSGTSGNYEQYF,TGTGCCAGTAGTTCCGGGACTAGCGGGAACTACGAGCAGTACTTC
few,TRBV27,TRBJ2-7,TRBD2,CASTELAGGTYEQYF,TGTGCCAGCACCGAACTAGCGGGAGGGACCTACGAGCAGTACTTC
-,TRBV6-1,TRBJ2-3,TRBD2,CASSEASGTGTDTQYF,TGTGCCAGCAGTGAAGCTAGCGGGACCGGCACAGATACGCAGTATTTT
-,TRBV7-2,TRBJ2-2,TRBD1,CASSPWDSTGELFF,TGTGCCAGCAGCCCTTGGGACAGCACCGGGGAGCTGTTTTTT
-,TRBV6-5,TRBJ2-1,TRBD2,CASMAGLAGYEQFF,TGTGCCAGCATGGCCGGACTAGCGGGGTATGAGCAGTTCTTC
-,TRBV4-3,TRBJ1-1,-,CASSQSRAEQGTEAFF,TGCGCCAGCAGCCAGTCCCGGGCGGAACAGGGAACTGAAGCTTTCTTT
-,TRBV29-1,TRBJ2-4,-,CSVEDRLRDIQYF,TGCAGCGTTGAAGATCGACTAAGAGACATTCAGTACTTC
-,TRBV4-2,TRBJ1-4,-,CASSQDRIGDTTNEKLFF,TGTGCCAGCAGCCAAGATCGTATAGGAGATACAACTAATGAAAAACTGTTTTTT
-,TRBV6-6,TRBJ2-7,-,CASSRDNDYEQYF,TGTGCCAGCAGCCGGGACAATGACTACGAGCAGTACTTC
-,TRBV27,TRBJ2-3,-,CASGFPGTEFTDTQYF,TGTGCCAGCGGATTCCCCGGGACTGAATTCACAGATACGCAGTATTTT
-,TRBV28,TRBJ2-1,-,CASSLSGFNEQFF,TGTGCCAGCAGTTTATCAGGGTTCAATGAGCAGTTCTTC
few,TRBV2,TRBJ1-2,TRBD1,CASSSGGKVGGYTF,TGTGCCAGCAGCTCAGGGGGCAAAGTTGGAGGCTACACCTTC
-,TRBV5-8,TRBJ1-3,-,CASSLWPEEDTIYF,TGTGCCAGCAGCTTGTGGCCCGAGGAGGACACCATATATTTT
-,TRBV3-1/TRBV3-2,TRBJ2-7,TRBD1,CASRPDFGTGGEQYF,TGTGCCAGCAGACCAGATTTCGGGACAGGGGGCGAGCAGTACTTC
-,TRBV28,TRBJ2-5,-,CASSLRGGWETQYF,TGTGCCAGCAGTTTGAGGGGGGGGTGGGAGACCCAGTACTTC